The 15 T cell receptor beta chains presented below share a single source sample, sequenced in a study of blood T cell repertoires in COVID-19. The assay was immunoSEQ multiplex PCR, and TCRdb's table has in-frame clones only and misses some. The table lists 85,000 to 120,000 clones, about 80% of them singletons. The sequencing sample was made of peripheral blood. The receptors stem from a woman between 55 and 75 years old with acute or convalescent COVID-19.

The J gene is TRBJ2-1, the V gene TRBV11-3; 7 nucleotides match TRBD1. The CDR3 sequence is 15 residues long. Germline V gene lookup returns CDR1 SGHNT and CDR2 YENEEA. Trimming cost V 5 bases and J 5 bases; bases outside gene matches: 9. The CDR3 region is CASSPDRASNNEQFF. CDR3 DNA sequence: TGTGCCAGCAGCCCCGACAGGGCCTCAAACAATGAGCAGTTCTTC. The complete variable domain, with remaining parts taken from reference TRBV11-3 and TRBJ2-1, reads EAGVVQSPRYKIIEKKQPVAFWCNPISGHNTLYWYLQNLGQGPELLIRYENEEAVDDSQLPKDRFSAERLKGVDSTLKIQPAELGDSAVYLCASSPDRASNNEQFFGPGTRLTVL.

The chain is built from TRBV9 and TRBJ2-7; a possible D gene is TRBD2 (6 bases). This CDR3 is 14 amino acids long. V shed 4 bases and J shed 3 bases, with 14 bases lying between them. Germline-derived CDR1 and CDR2 are SGDLS and YYNGEE. In DNA form, the CDR3 reads TGTGCCAGCAGCCCCCTTCTGGGGGGCTACGAGCAGTACTTC. This sequence encodes CASSPLLGGYEQYF.

In this sample, this clone turned up a few times. This rearrangement joins TRBV7-2 to TRBJ1-1; tentative D call: TRBD1 (5 bases). Germline CDR1 SGHTA, CDR2 FQGNSA. The CDR3 totals 14 residues. V lost 3 bases, J lost 4 bases, and 12 bases lay in between. The CDR3, as DNA: TGTGCCAGCAGCTTCCAGGGCTCACGCACTGAAGCTTTCTTT. Amino acid sequence: CASSFQGSRTEAFF.

The chain is built from TRBV7-2 and TRBJ1-6; tentatively, D is TRBD1 (6 bases). V was cut by 2 bases and J by 8 bases, with 10 bases left in between. This CDR3 comprises 14 residues. Germline-derived CDR1 and CDR2 are SGHTA and FQGNSA. CDR3 amino acids: CASSLTPGDSPLHF. CDR3 nucleotide sequence: TGTGCCAGCAGCTTAACACCAGGGGATTCACCCCTCCACTTT.

The V and J genes are TRBV7-8 and TRBJ2-3; the D is unclear. V was shortened by 5 bases and J by 7 bases, with 16 bases between the two germline ends. CDR3 size: 14 residues. Looked up from germline, CDR1 is SGHVS and CDR2 is FQNEAQ. The CDR3 loop reads CASSEVPSRYTQYF. As DNA, the CDR3 is TGTGCCAGCAGCGAAGTACCTTCCCGGTATACGCAGTATTTT.

The chain couples TRBV27 to TRBJ1-5; possibly TRBD1 for D (6 bases). Germline assignment: CDR1 MNHEY and CDR2 SMNVEV (reference sequence). The CDR3 runs 15 residues. V lost 3 bases to trimming and J lost 2 bases, with 11 bases between them. CDR3 DNA sequence: TGTGCCAGCAGTTTGGGTACAGGGCGCAATCAGCCCCAGCATTTT. Amino acids: CASSLGTGRNQPQHF.

The V and J genes are TRBV6-5 and TRBJ1-1, with 9 positions matching TRBD1. After removal of 7 bases from V and 4 bases from J, the junction contained 7 bases not matched to a gene. The CDR3 loop spans 14 amino acids. Germline V CDR1 and CDR2: MNHEY, SVGAGI. The CDR3 bases are TGTGCCAGCACTCACAGGGGGCTTCCCACTGAAGCTTTCTTT. It codes for CASTHRGLPTEAFF.

The chain recombines TRBV19 with TRBJ2-2, with D tentatively TRBD1 (6 bases). V lost 4 bases and J lost 3, with 9 bases in between. CDR1 and CDR2 from the germline V gene are LNHDA and SQIVND (reference sequence). This CDR3 contains 14 residues. The CDR3, as DNA: TGTGCCAGTAGTAGCAGGGGACACACCGGGGAGCTGTTTTTT. Its protein product is CASSSRGHTGELFF.

The V gene is TRBV7-2, the J gene TRBJ1-2, with TRBD1 matching over 9 bases. With V trimmed by 2 bases and J by 13 bases, 8 bases remained unmatched. The germline CDR1 and CDR2 sequences are SGHTA and FQGNSA. The CDR3 has 13 residues. CDR3: CASSLTRDRVSTF. Here the CDR3 DNA reads TGTGCCAGCAGCTTAACGCGGGACAGGGTCTCCACCTTC.

The rearrangement joins TRBV7-2 to TRBJ1-1; 7 bases agree with TRBD1. Germline V lookup: CDR1 SGHTA, CDR2 FQGNSA. V lost 5 bases, J lost 6 bases, and 9 bases stayed unmatched. CDR3 size: 14 residues. The CDR3 coding sequence is TGTGCCAGCAGCCCCTATCGACAGGGCCCTGAAGCTTTCTTT. Residues: CASSPYRQGPEAFF. Full variable domain (rest looked up from reference TRBV7-2 and TRBJ1-1): GAGVSQSPSNKVTEKGKDVELRCDPISGHTALYWYRQSLGQGLEFLIYFQGNSAPDKSGLPSDRFSAERTGGSVSTLTIQRTQQEDSAVYLCASSPYRQGPEAFFGQGTRLTVV.

The rearrangement joins TRBV6-5 to TRBJ2-7, with 8 bases that match TRBD1. V lost 6 bases, J lost 5 bases, and 6 bases stayed unmatched. Germline CDR1 MNHEY, CDR2 SVGAGI. The CDR3 contains 13 residues. The CDR3 sequence is CASRTGASDEQYF. The CDR3, as DNA: TGTGCCAGCAGGACAGGGGCCAGCGACGAGCAGTACTTC.

This chain joins TRBV5-1 and TRBJ2-1; no clear D gene. The CDR3 is made up of 15 amino acids. CDR1 is SGHRS, CDR2 YFSETQ, per germline. V gave up 5 bases and J gave up 2 bases, with 14 bases separating them. The DNA for the CDR3 is TGCGCCAGCAGAGAGGCAGAACAAACCTACAATGAGCAGTTCTTC. This codes for CASREAEQTYNEQFF.

V and J are TRBV6-4 and TRBJ1-2; D is undetermined. This CDR3 comprises 12 residues. V was pared by 0 bases and J by 7 bases, with 6 bases between. Germline loops: CDR1 MRHNA, CDR2 SNTAGT. CDR3 nucleotide sequence: TGTGCCAGCAGTGACTCCGGGGTTGGCTACACCTTC. Translation gives CASSDSGVGYTF.

The rearrangement joins TRBV5-1 to TRBJ1-4; 7 bases agree with TRBD1. The V and J ends lost 4 bases and 4 bases, in that order; junction bases with no gene match: 4. This CDR3 contains 14 residues. Germline CDR1 is SGHRS and CDR2 is YFSETQ. CDR3 coding DNA: TGCGCCAGCAGCCCAGGACAGGTTAATGAAAAACTGTTTTTT. Translated, it gives CASSPGQVNEKLFF.

The sample holds a few counts of this clone. The CDR3 DNA reads TGTGCCAGCAGCCGGGAGCCTAGGGGTCTGAACACTGAAGCTTTCTTT. Encoded protein: CASSREPRGLNTEAFF. The chain has TRBV21-1 and TRBJ1-1. TRBV21-1 is listed as a pseudogene. The CDR3 has 16 amino acids.